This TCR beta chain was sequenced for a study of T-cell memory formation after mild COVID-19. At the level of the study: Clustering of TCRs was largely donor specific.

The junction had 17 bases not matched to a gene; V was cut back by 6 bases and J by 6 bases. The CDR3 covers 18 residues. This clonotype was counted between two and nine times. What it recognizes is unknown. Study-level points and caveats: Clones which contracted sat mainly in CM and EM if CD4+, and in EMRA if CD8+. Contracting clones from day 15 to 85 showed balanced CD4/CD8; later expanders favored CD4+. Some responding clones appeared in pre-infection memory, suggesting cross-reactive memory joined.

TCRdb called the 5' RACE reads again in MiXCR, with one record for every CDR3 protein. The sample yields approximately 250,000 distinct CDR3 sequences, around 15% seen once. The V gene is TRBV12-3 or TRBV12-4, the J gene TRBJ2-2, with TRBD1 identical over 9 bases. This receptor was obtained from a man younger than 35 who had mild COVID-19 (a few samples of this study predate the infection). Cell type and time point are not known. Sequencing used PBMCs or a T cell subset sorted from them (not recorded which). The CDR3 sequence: CASSPSRRDRDWAGELFF. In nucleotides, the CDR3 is TGTGCCAGCAGCCCTTCCCGCCGGGACAGGGATTGGGCCGGGGAGCTGTTTTTT.